This TCR beta chain was observed in a study of cytomegalovirus exposure and HLA in healthy donors. Findings of the study overall: The study labeled 180 or so TCR beta chains cytomegalovirus-associated. TCR beta sequences reportedly predicted most subjects' HLA-A and HLA-B alleles accurately.

Points on this clone: Its antigen is unidentified.

Researchers ran the PCR with 60 Vbeta and 13 Jbeta primers. Only in-frame clones appear in the TCRdb table, and some are missing; sequencing was by immunoSEQ multiplex PCR. The data contain roughly 100,000 clones, about 80% of them singletons. This CDR3 is built from 15 residues. The germline gives CDR1 MNHNY, CDR2 SVGAGI (reference sequence). After removal of 4 bases from V and 7 bases from J, the junction contained 9 bases not matched to a gene. What was sequenced was PBMCs. The chain carries TRBV6-6 and TRBJ1-5; 8 nucleotides align to TRBD1. The receptor's source is a man aged 35-49 years in good health and CMV-seronegative. CDR3 sequence reads: CASSFQGAHGQPQHF. The CDR3 DNA follows: TGTGCCAGCAGTTTCCAGGGGGCACATGGACAGCCCCAGCATTTT.